Presented here are 32 T cell receptor beta chains from one specimen sequenced in a study of T cell repertoires in cytomegalovirus infection. TCRdb re-analysed the reads in MiXCR, keeping a single row per CDR3 protein. The profile shows about 500,000 distinct CDR3 sequences, more than 30% of them singletons. Which antigens these TCRs recognize remains unknown. The sample consisted of cultured PBMCs, taken from culture after CMV antigen stimulation. These receptors were taken from a human donor in good health (CMV status not recorded). Some clones in this sample may be carry-over from other donors' samples.

The chain carries TRBV15 and TRBJ2-7; 10 bases map to TRBD2. With V trimmed by 0 bases and J by 0 bases, 2 bases remained unmatched. This CDR3 spans 16 amino acids. Germline V gene sequence: CDR1 LNHNV, CDR2 YYDKDF (reference sequence). The CDR3 protein is CATSRDLAGVSYEQYF. CDR3 DNA sequence: TGTGCCACCAGCAGAGACCTAGCGGGGGTCTCCTACGAGCAGTACTTC.

The table lists this clonotype with a few counts. This chain links TRBV7-9 with TRBJ1-2; TRBD1 might be the D (5 bases). Trimming cost V 4 bases and J 0 bases, with 24 bases left between them. This CDR3 comprises 19 residues. Germline CDR1 is SEHNR and CDR2 is FQNEAQ (reference sequence). This chain's CDR3 is CASSSPGRNIPLANYGYTF. In nucleotides, the CDR3 is TGTGCCAGCAGCTCTCCGGGACGGAACATCCCCCTCGCTAACTATGGCTACACCTTC.

Here the CDR3 reads CASSPLAGRTSTDTQYF. The DNA of the CDR3 is TGTGCCAGCTCACCACTAGCGGGACGGACGAGCACAGATACGCAGTATTTT. V gene TRBV18 combines with J gene TRBJ2-3; 8 bases map to TRBD2. This CDR3 is 17 amino acids long. J was trimmed by 0 bases and V by 1 base; bases with no gene match: 6. CDR1 KGHSH and CDR2 LQKENI come from the germline V gene.

J is TRBJ2-3 and V is TRBV6-5; possibly TRBD2 for D (6 bases). Between the trimmed V and J ends, which lost 2 bases and 3 bases, there was a span of 12 bases. The CDR3 has 15 amino acids. CDR1 and CDR2 from the germline V gene are MNHEY and SVGAGI. The CDR3 spells CASSYGRGGTDTQYF. CDR3 in DNA: TGTGCCAGCAGTTACGGTCGGGGAGGAACAGATACGCAGTATTTT.

The genes are TRBV12-3 or TRBV12-4 and TRBJ1-2; D call uncertain. Trimming left V 6 bases short and J 2 bases short, with 16 bases between. This CDR3 is built from 15 residues. The CDR3 DNA is TGTGCCAGCAGCCTAAGGCCCACAGAGAACTATGGCTACACCTTC. Amino acids: CASSLRPTENYGYTF.

This clonotype showed up just once. The chain employs TRBV5-1 and TRBJ2-1, with unresolved D. CDR1 is SGHRS, CDR2 YFSETQ, per germline. The CDR3 is 16 amino acids. V was clipped by 4 bases and J by 0 bases, with 14 bases between them. CDR3 protein: CASSSVAVSSYNEQFF. DNA for the CDR3: TGCGCCAGCAGCAGTGTCGCGGTCAGCTCCTACAATGAGCAGTTCTTC.

The chain carries TRBV19 and TRBJ2-1, with D unresolved. V shed 4 bases and J shed 8 bases, with 6 bases lying between them. Germline CDR1 and CDR2: LNHDA and SQIVND (reference sequence). The CDR3 is 11 amino acids. The CDR3 loop reads CASSTRDEQFF. The CDR3 DNA is TGTGCCAGTAGTACAAGGGATGAGCAGTTCTTC.

The chain couples TRBV7-2 to TRBJ1-1; possible D gene TRBD1, 5 bases. Germline values: CDR1 SGHTA, CDR2 FQGNSA. V was clipped by 3 bases and J by 4 bases, with 15 bases between them. This CDR3 region has 15 residues. Written as DNA, the CDR3 is TGTGCCAGCAGCTTGGTAGTCACGGGGGGCACTGAAGCTTTCTTT. This sequence encodes CASSLVVTGGTEAFF.

The CDR3 DNA reads as TGTGCCAGCAGCCGGGGACGGCGATACACTGAAGCTTTCTTT. Amino acids: CASSRGRRYTEAFF. The gene calls are TRBV14 and TRBJ1-1, with D possibly TRBD1 on 5 matching bases. CDR3 length: 14 amino acids. Trimming pared 4 bases from V and 3 bases from J, leaving 12 bases between. Per the germline V gene, CDR1 is SGHDN and CDR2 is FVKESK.

This clonotype was observed at least ten times. The V gene is TRBV7-2, the J gene TRBJ2-3; 11 bases fit TRBD2. V dropped 1 base and J dropped 7; count of bases not matched to a gene: 10. The germline V gene has CDR1 SGHTA and CDR2 FQGNSA. This CDR3 has 17 residues. CDR3 sequence reads: CASSLGVSGRASHTQYF. As DNA, the CDR3 is TGTGCCAGCAGCTTAGGAGTTAGCGGGAGGGCTTCCCATACGCAGTATTTT.

This clonotype was seen a handful of times. This sequence joins TRBV20-1 and TRBJ2-5, with D unresolved. Trimming removed 1 base from V and 2 bases from J, with 8 bases in between. This CDR3 spans 13 amino acids. Germline V gene lookup returns CDR1 DFQATT and CDR2 SNEGSKA (reference sequence). CDR3 bases: TGCAGTGCTAGAGCGGACCCTCAAGAGACCCAGTACTTC. Its protein product is CSARADPQETQYF.

This clonotype was seen a handful of times. Written as DNA, the CDR3 is TGTGCCAGCAGTTCTGAATGGGGGTCAGCCCAGCATTTT. It is translated as CASSSEWGSAQHF. The V gene is TRBV6-1, the J gene TRBJ1-5; a weak D match, TRBD1 (5 bases). Looked up from germline, CDR1 is MNHNS and CDR2 is SASEGT. The length of the CDR3 is 13 residues. Trimming took 5 bases from V and 11 from J, leaving 16 bases between them.

The chain uses TRBV7-6 and TRBJ2-5; TRBD2 matches 12 bases. Trimming took 5 bases from V and 5 from J; bases not matched to a gene: 9. The CDR3 spans 16 residues. Germline V lookup: CDR1 SGHVS, CDR2 FNYEAQ. This CDR3 reads CASSPSSGRAGETQYF. The CDR3, as DNA: TGTGCCAGCAGCCCTTCTAGCGGGAGGGCCGGTGAGACCCAGTACTTC. Variable domain in full (rest from reference TRBV7-6 and TRBJ2-5): GAGVSQSPRYKVTKRGQDVALRCDPISGHVSLYWYRQALGQGPEFLTYFNYEAQQDKSGLPNDRFSAERPEGSISTLTIQRTEQRDSAMYRCASSPSSGRAGETQYFGPGTRLLVL.

This chain's CDR3 is CASAYRERDGYTF. Here the CDR3 DNA reads TGTGCCAGCGCATACAGGGAACGGGATGGCTACACCTTC. The chain carries TRBV27 and TRBJ1-2, with TRBD1 as a possible D gene (6 bases). The germline V gene has CDR1 MNHEY and CDR2 SMNVEV (reference sequence). Trimming removed 8 bases at V and 6 bases at J, with 16 bases between. The CDR3 covers 13 residues.

The gene calls are TRBV20-1 and TRBJ1-1, with D hard to call. This CDR3 spans 12 amino acids. V was pared by 1 base and J by 3 bases, with 6 bases between. Germline lookup yields CDR1 DFQATT and CDR2 SNEGSKA (reference sequence). CDR3 coding DNA: TGCAGTGCTAGAGCGAGGGACACTGAAGCTTTCTTT. The encoded protein is CSARARDTEAFF.

V gene TRBV7-2 combines with J gene TRBJ2-7, with 8 bases identical to TRBD1. The germline V gene has CDR1 SGHTA and CDR2 FQGNSA. V shed 5 bases, J shed 2 bases, and the junction held 8 bases outside the gene matches. The CDR3 has 15 residues. The CDR3 nucleotides are TGTGCCAGCAGCCAAGGACAGGGAATTACCTACGAGCAGTACTTC. It is translated as CASSQGQGITYEQYF.

The chain links TRBV7-6 to TRBJ2-5; D is unresolved. This CDR3 spans 15 amino acids. Trimming shortened V by 0 bases and J by 11 bases, and 19 bases separated the two germline ends. Germline assignment: CDR1 SGHVS and CDR2 FNYEAQ. The CDR3 here is CASSLATGPQEWQYF. As DNA, the CDR3 is TGTGCCAGCAGCTTAGCCACCGGGCCTCAAGAGTGGCAGTACTTC.

This clonotype has a handful of counts. The chain carries TRBV19 and TRBJ2-3; 11 bases are shared with TRBD2. This CDR3 spans 16 amino acids. Germline V gene data show CDR1 as LNHDA and CDR2 as SQIVND (reference sequence). The V gene end was trimmed by 7 bases and the J gene end by 2 bases; junction bases not matched to a gene: 8. The CDR3 here is CASKLAGGYLTDTQYF. The DNA for the CDR3 is TGTGCCAGTAAGCTAGCGGGAGGCTATCTCACAGATACGCAGTATTTT.

V and J are TRBV5-6 and TRBJ2-3; D might be TRBD2 (5 bases). Germline V lookup: CDR1 SGHDT, CDR2 YYEEEE. Trimming cost V 1 base and J 5 bases, with 11 bases left between them. This CDR3 has 14 amino acids. As DNA, the CDR3 is TGTGCCAGCAGCTTGTCCGGGGTGGTAGATACGCAGTATTTT. Its protein is CASSLSGVVDTQYF.

Only a few counts were recorded for this clonotype. This chain connects TRBV6-5 to TRBJ2-1, with 8 nucleotides matching TRBD2. Germline V gives CDR1 MNHEY, CDR2 SVGAGI. Losses at the gene ends were 6 bases for V and 4 bases for J; bases not matched to a gene: 11. The CDR3 covers 16 residues. CDR3 protein: CASRPRAGGVYNEQFF. Written as DNA, the CDR3 is TGTGCCAGCAGGCCTCGGGCGGGAGGAGTGTACAATGAGCAGTTCTTC.

This clonotype was detected many times. This chain connects TRBV6-2 or TRBV6-3 to TRBJ2-1, with D unresolved. Germline assignment: CDR1 MNHEY and CDR2 SVGEGT. Between the trimmed V and J ends, which lost 8 bases and 4 bases, there was a span of 6 bases. The CDR3 covers 11 residues. Here the CDR3 DNA reads TGTGCCAGCCTGAAGTACAATGAGCAGTTCTTC. Protein: CASLKYNEQFF.

The chain is built from TRBV6-2 or TRBV6-3 and TRBJ2-2; 7 positions match TRBD1. V was clipped by 6 bases and J by 11 bases; unmatched bases: 12. Germline V lookup: CDR1 MNHEY, CDR2 SVGEGT. CDR3 size: 14 residues. The CDR3 nucleotides are TGTGCCAGCAGCCTTCGGACAGGCGGTCACGAGCTGTTTTTT. This encodes CASSLRTGGHELFF.

CDR3 sequence (DNA): TGCGCCAGCAGCCAAGAGAGTCGTGAGACAGGGGGAAACCTGACTCTAACAACTAATGAAAAACTGTTTTTT. Amino acid sequence: CASSQESRETGGNLTLTTNEKLFF. The chain links TRBV4-3 to TRBJ1-4, with TRBD1 matching 9 bases. Germline CDR1 and CDR2: LGHNA and YSLEER. Trimming took 0 bases from V and 0 from J; bases not matched to a gene: 23. The CDR3 totals 24 residues.

This clonotype was observed many times. The V and J genes are TRBV7-2 and TRBJ1-6; unclear D gene. V lost 1 base and J 6 bases, leaving 10 bases between the germline ends. This CDR3 spans 15 amino acids. Germline CDR1 is SGHTA and CDR2 is FQGNSA. For the CDR3, the DNA is TGTGCCAGCAGCTTAGACAGTTTAAGTAATTCACCCCTCCACTTT. It is translated as CASSLDSLSNSPLHF.

A single count supports this clonotype. The chain joins TRBV18 to TRBJ2-1; 7 bases align to TRBD2. V was pared by 0 bases and J by 3 bases, with 5 bases of the junction left unmatched. Germline assignment: CDR1 KGHSH and CDR2 LQKENI. This CDR3 has 16 residues. For the CDR3, the DNA is TGTGCCAGCTCACCACCGGAGGGGACTATCTACAATGAGCAGTTCTTC. It codes for CASSPPEGTIYNEQFF.

This chain joins TRBV6-6 and TRBJ2-7, with 8 bases that match TRBD2. The ends lost 7 bases at V and 2 bases at J; junction bases unmatched: 13. The CDR3 has 16 amino acids. The germline gives CDR1 MNHNY, CDR2 SVGAGI (reference sequence). The CDR3 here is CASTRRTGGNTYEQYF. DNA of the CDR3: TGTGCCAGCACCCGGAGGACGGGAGGGAACACCTACGAGCAGTACTTC.

The chain links TRBV7-8 to TRBJ2-7, with unresolved D. The CDR3 length is 15 residues. V was trimmed by 2 bases and J by 4 bases, leaving 15 bases between them. The germline V gene has CDR1 SGHVS and CDR2 FQNEAQ. The CDR3 reads CASSLRGQRRYEQYF. In DNA, the CDR3 is TGTGCCAGCAGCTTACGTGGTCAGCGACGGTACGAGCAGTACTTC.

In its sample, this clonotype was seen a few times. The chain is built from TRBV27 and TRBJ2-7; 7 bases map to TRBD1. V lost 1 base, J lost 9 bases, and 12 bases stayed unmatched. The CDR3 is 15 residues long. Germline CDR1 is MNHEY and CDR2 is SMNVEV (reference sequence). For the CDR3, the DNA is TGTGCCAGCAGTTTATTCCCCACGACAGGGAGCGGGCAGTACTTC. Its translation is CASSLFPTTGSGQYF.

In this sample, this clonotype turned up once. The chain has TRBV18 and TRBJ2-7, with 15 bases fitting TRBD2. The V and J ends lost 3 bases and 6 bases, in that order; junction bases with no gene match: 9. Germline CDR1 reads KGHSH; CDR2 reads LQKENI. The CDR3 has 17 residues. CDR3: CASSPGLAGGLYSEQYF. CDR3 bases: TGTGCCAGCTCACCCGGACTAGCGGGAGGGCTCTACAGCGAGCAGTACTTC.

The chain carries TRBV4-1 and TRBJ1-1; D gene unclear. CDR1 is MGHRA, CDR2 YSYEKL, per germline. V lost 3 bases to trimming and J lost 1 base, with 12 bases between them. The CDR3 runs 15 residues. CDR3 bases: TGCGCCAGCAGCCACATGACCGGAGGGAACACTGAAGCTTTCTTT. This translates into CASSHMTGGNTEAFF.

In DNA, the CDR3 is TGTGCCAGCAGTTTAGTGGTGGGAGGGGAGCAGTTCTTC. It yields the protein CASSLVVGGEQFF. The rearrangement uses TRBV12-3 or TRBV12-4 and TRBJ2-1, with 7 bases matching TRBD2. Trimming at V came to 1 base and at J to 10 bases, leaving 4 bases not matched to a gene. CDR3 length: 13 residues.

This clonotype occurred many times. This chain uses TRBV10-3 with TRBJ2-2; TRBD1 matches 7 bases. The J segment lost 5 bases and the V segment lost 4 bases, leaving 4 bases of the junction unmatched. The germline CDR1 and CDR2 sequences are ENHRY and SYGVKD. The CDR3 covers 14 residues. CDR3 protein: CAISADRATGELFF. In DNA form, the CDR3 reads TGTGCCATCAGTGCCGACAGGGCAACCGGGGAGCTGTTTTTT.